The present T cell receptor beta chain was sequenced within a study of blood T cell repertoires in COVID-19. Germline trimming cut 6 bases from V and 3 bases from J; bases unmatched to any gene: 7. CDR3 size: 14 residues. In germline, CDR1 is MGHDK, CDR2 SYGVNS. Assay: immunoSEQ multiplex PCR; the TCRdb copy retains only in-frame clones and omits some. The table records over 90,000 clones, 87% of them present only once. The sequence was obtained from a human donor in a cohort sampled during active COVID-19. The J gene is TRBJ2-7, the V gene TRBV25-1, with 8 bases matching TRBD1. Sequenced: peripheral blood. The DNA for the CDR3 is TGTGCCAGCAGGGCCCCAGGGGGCAACTACGAGCAGTACTTC. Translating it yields CASRAPGGNYEQYF.